Listed here are 20 T cell receptor beta chains from one sample, sequenced in a study of control samples from healthy donors and cancer patients. Profiling relied on immunoSEQ multiplex PCR, and the TCRdb table lists in-frame clones only, not all of them. The sample consists of 60,000 or so clones, nearly 90% of them appearing once. Source material: blood. These receptors all come from a man aged 50-60 years in good health.

The chain combines TRBV11-3 with TRBJ2-7; no firm D call. CDR3 length equals 13 residues. V lost 1 base and J 0 bases, leaving 4 bases between the germline ends. CDR1 and CDR2 (germline): SGHNT, YENEEA. In nucleotides, the CDR3 is TGTGCCAGCAGCTTAGGAGGCTCCTACGAGCAGTACTTC. Residues: CASSLGGSYEQYF.

This chain uses TRBV5-1 with TRBJ2-2; 7 nucleotides agree with TRBD1. This CDR3 spans 17 amino acids. Unmatched junction bases numbered 11, after V lost 1 base and J lost 5 bases. Per germline, CDR1 SGHRS and CDR2 YFSETQ. The CDR3 DNA sequence: TGCGCCAGCAGCTTGACAGGGGTCTTTATCGGTACCGGGGAGCTGTTTTTT. The encoded protein is CASSLTGVFIGTGELFF.

As regards this clone: The same CDR3 also results from other DNA sequences found in this sample. The chain links TRBV9 to TRBJ1-2, with D perhaps matching TRBD1 (6 bases). CDR1 is SGDLS, CDR2 YYNGEE, per germline. The CDR3 loop spans 16 amino acids. V lost 0 bases, J lost 5 bases, and 17 bases lay in between. CDR3 protein: CASSVGIGGRWYGYTF. The CDR3 DNA reads as TGTGCCAGCAGCGTAGGTATCGGGGGGCGATGGTATGGCTACACCTTC.

CDR3 DNA: TGTGCCAGCAGCCTCAGGAACACTGAAGCTTTCTTT. Protein sequence: CASSLRNTEAFF. The V and J genes are TRBV16 and TRBJ1-1; D ambiguous. The CDR3 consists of 12 residues. The ends were cut back, 4 bases at V and 1 base at J, with 4 bases in the middle. CDR1 and CDR2 (germline): KGHSY, FQNENV.

The chain uses TRBV10-3 and TRBJ1-4, with D possibly TRBD1 on 6 matching bases. The CDR3 length is 14 residues. Germline V lookup: CDR1 ENHRY, CDR2 SYGVKD. Trimming took 3 bases from V and 6 from J, leaving 11 bases between them. Written as DNA, the CDR3 is TGTGCCATCAGTGACGGGGGGCCTTATGAAAAACTGTTTTTT. Its protein product is CAISDGGPYEKLFF.

V and J are TRBV28 and TRBJ2-1, with D perhaps matching TRBD2 (6 bases). Trimming removed 7 bases at V and 2 bases at J, with 18 bases between. Germline CDR1 is MDHEN and CDR2 is SYDVKM. The CDR3 runs to 16 residues. DNA of the CDR3: TGTGCCAGCACCAACCCGGGACTTCTTCCCTACAATGAGCAGTTCTTC. Translating gives CASTNPGLLPYNEQFF.

J is TRBJ2-1 and V is TRBV6-5; D perhaps matches TRBD2 (5 bases). The CDR3 has 13 amino acids. The V end lost 2 bases, the J end lost 7 bases, and 9 bases lay between the germline ends. Germline CDR1 and CDR2: MNHEY and SVGAGI. CDR3 protein: CASSYMDSNEQFF. The DNA for the CDR3 is TGTGCCAGCAGTTACATGGACTCGAATGAGCAGTTCTTC.

The chain joins TRBV18 to TRBJ2-7; 7 bases are a match to TRBD1. The CDR3 loop spans 17 amino acids. The germline V gene encodes CDR1 KGHSH and CDR2 LQKENI. The V segment lost 6 bases and the J segment 1 base; nucleotides outside the gene matches: 15. CDR3 coding DNA: TGTGCCAGCTCTCCAACCCCTTTGACAGGGAAATCCTACGAGCAGTACTTC. Residues: CASSPTPLTGKSYEQYF.

The rearrangement links TRBV28 to TRBJ1-5, with D perhaps matching TRBD1 (5 bases). The CDR3 length is 14 residues. Germline V lookup: CDR1 MDHEN, CDR2 SYDVKM. Trimming removed 5 bases from V and 6 bases from J, with 14 bases in between. The CDR3 coding sequence is TGTGCCAGCAGTCCAGGGATCGCTGTTCAGCCCCAGCATTTT. Amino acid sequence: CASSPGIAVQPQHF. The complete variable domain, with remaining parts taken from reference TRBV28 and TRBJ1-5, reads DVKVTQSSRYLVKRTGEKVFLECVQDMDHENMFWYRQDPGLGLRLIYFSYDVKMKEKGDIPEGYSVSREKKERFSLILESASTNQTSMYLCASSPGIAVQPQHFGDGTRLSIL.

V usage is TRBV28 and J usage is TRBJ1-4, with a weak D call TRBD1 (5 bases). Germline loops: CDR1 MDHEN, CDR2 SYDVKM. The CDR3 loop spans 15 amino acids. Trimming shortened V by 3 bases and J by 4 bases, and 12 bases separated the two germline ends. In DNA, the CDR3 is TGTGCCAGCAGTTTTGGACCCAGGGATAATGAAAAACTGTTTTTT. Its translation is CASSFGPRDNEKLFF.

V is TRBV7-6 and J is TRBJ2-7; the D gene is possibly TRBD1 (6 bases). The CDR3 has 15 amino acids. CDR1 is SGHVS, CDR2 FNYEAQ, per germline. The ends were cut back, 2 bases at V and 1 base at J, with 12 bases in the middle. The CDR3 here is CASSLQGGFSYEQYF. In DNA, the CDR3 is TGTGCCAGCAGCTTACAAGGGGGATTTTCCTACGAGCAGTACTTC.

The table lists this clone with a count of one. The V and J genes are TRBV9 and TRBJ1-5, with a possible D match to TRBD1 (6 bases). The CDR3 is 16 residues long. CDR1 SGDLS and CDR2 YYNGEE come from the germline V gene. The ends were cut back, 3 bases at V and 1 base at J, with 14 bases in the middle. The CDR3: CASSEGGTLSNQPQHF. The CDR3 DNA follows: TGTGCCAGCAGCGAGGGGGGGACATTGAGCAATCAGCCCCAGCATTTT. Supplemented by reference TRBV9 and TRBJ1-5, the full variable domain reads DSGVTQTPKHLITATGQRVTLRCSPRSGDLSVYWYQQSLDQGLQFLIQYYNGEERAKGNILERFSAQQFPDLHSELNLSSLELGDSALYFCASSEGGTLSNQPQHFGDGTRLSIL.

This chain joins TRBV4-3 and TRBJ2-1; D is unclear. V was trimmed by 4 bases and J by 0 bases, leaving 4 bases between them. CDR3 size: 13 residues. Germline CDR1 is LGHNA and CDR2 is YSLEER. This CDR3 reads CASSPSSYNEQFF. CDR3 DNA sequence: TGCGCCAGCAGCCCCAGCTCCTACAATGAGCAGTTCTTC.

This sequence joins TRBV28 and TRBJ1-2; TRBD1 is a possible D gene (6 bases). The CDR3 runs to 12 residues. Germline lookup yields CDR1 MDHEN and CDR2 SYDVKM. V was cut by 8 bases and J by 7 bases, with 14 bases left in between. The CDR3 region has the DNA TGTGCCAGCCACGGACAGTCTCGTGGCTACACCTTC. Its translation: CASHGQSRGYTF.

The chain recombines TRBV25-1 with TRBJ1-6, with TRBD1 as a possible D gene (5 bases). V was clipped by 5 bases and J by 10 bases, with 9 bases between them. Germline values: CDR1 MGHDK, CDR2 SYGVNS. The CDR3 is 12 amino acids. The CDR3 reads CASSLGESPLHF. The CDR3 coding sequence is TGTGCCAGCAGTCTAGGGGAGTCACCCCTCCACTTT.

CDR3: CASSYDAQNYGYTF. CDR3 nucleotide sequence: TGTGCCAGCAGTTACGACGCGCAAAACTATGGCTACACCTTC. The V gene is TRBV6-5, the J gene TRBJ1-2, with D unresolved. The CDR3 spans 14 residues. CDR1 is MNHEY, CDR2 SVGAGI, per germline. V was trimmed by 2 bases and J by 2 bases, leaving 9 bases between them.

J is TRBJ1-2 and V is TRBV19, with a weak D call TRBD1 (6 bases). Germline assignment: CDR1 LNHDA and CDR2 SQIVND (reference sequence). This CDR3 is 13 amino acids long. Trimming removed 0 bases at V and 8 bases at J, with 10 bases between. DNA for the CDR3: TGTGCCAGTAGTATAGAAACAGGGCAAGGCTACACCTTC. As protein: CASSIETGQGYTF. The variable domain in full, completed from reference TRBV19 and TRBJ1-2, reads DGGITQSPKYLFRKEGQNVTLSCEQNLNHDAMYWYRQDPGQGLRLIYYSQIVNDFQKGDIAEGYSVSREKKESFPLTVTSAQKNPTAFYLCASSIETGQGYTFGSGTRLTVV.

This chain joins TRBV5-1 and TRBJ1-5; D unresolved. CDR1 and CDR2 from the germline V gene are SGHRS and YFSETQ. The CDR3 contains 13 residues. V was shortened by 4 bases and J by 5 bases, with 10 bases between the two germline ends. CDR3 residues: CASSPGLDQPQHF. In DNA, the CDR3 is TGCGCCAGCAGCCCCGGGCTGGATCAGCCCCAGCATTTT.

This clone has only a few counts. The CDR3, as DNA: TGTGCCAGCAGTCGGGACTCCCAATTCGGGGAGCTGTTTTTT. This codes for CASSRDSQFGELFF. The rearrangement links TRBV6-5 to TRBJ2-2; maybe TRBD2 (6 bases). The CDR3 is made up of 14 amino acids. V gave up 5 bases and J gave up 7 bases, with 14 bases separating them. Germline V gene data show CDR1 as MNHEY and CDR2 as SVGAGI.

The chain carries TRBV7-2 and TRBJ1-1, with TRBD1 as a possible D gene (5 bases). The germline V and J ends were trimmed by 5 bases and 11 bases, with 12 bases remaining between them. This CDR3 contains 11 residues. Germline CDR1 is SGHTA and CDR2 is FQGNSA. The CDR3 DNA sequence: TGTGCCAGCAGCCTCACAGGTTTGGCTTTCTTT. Translation gives CASSLTGLAFF. The full variable domain, its missing parts supplied by reference TRBV7-2 and TRBJ1-1, is GAGVSQSPSNKVTEKGKDVELRCDPISGHTALYWYRQSLGQGLEFLIYFQGNSAPDKSGLPSDRFSAERTGGSVSTLTIQRTQQEDSAVYLCASSLTGLAFFGQGTRLTVV.